The 23 T cell receptor beta chains reported below all come from one sample, sequenced in a study of shared clonotypes between healthy human individuals. Only CD45RO-negative cells positively selected for CCR7 counted as naive CD8 cells, so terminally differentiated effector memory CD45RA+ cells were excluded. Data came from immunoSEQ multiplex PCR; TCRdb stores just in-frame clones and leaves some out. The sample lists about 820,000 clones, 80% to 95% seen once, with around 24% in the top ten. The sample was naive CD8+ T cells sorted from blood. Receptors were obtained from a man aged 25 to 45 in good health.

This clone appeared a few times. The chain links TRBV28 to TRBJ2-5, with D unclear. The CDR3 loop spans 14 amino acids. Germline loops: CDR1 MDHEN, CDR2 SYDVKM. Trimming pared 2 bases from V and 7 bases from J, leaving 14 bases between. The CDR3 region has the DNA TGTGCCAGCAGTTTAATAGGTTCGGGTGTGACCCAGTACTTC. Residues: CASSLIGSGVTQYF.

The chain has TRBV7-9 and TRBJ2-2; D is possibly TRBD1 or TRBD2 (5 bases each). Germline loops: CDR1 SEHNR, CDR2 FQNEAQ (reference sequence). V lost 7 bases and J lost 7, with 19 bases in between. The CDR3 extends over 15 amino acids. This CDR3 is CASNNRDPLIGELFF. The CDR3 DNA follows: TGTGCCAGCAACAACCGGGACCCCCTCATCGGGGAGCTGTTTTTT.

J is TRBJ2-3 and V is TRBV5-6; D remains ambiguous. Germline loops: CDR1 SGHDT, CDR2 YYEEEE. This CDR3 has 15 amino acids. V lost 7 bases and J 1 base, leaving 16 bases between the germline ends. CDR3 in amino acids: CASRDWGTGTDTQYF. For the CDR3, the DNA is TGTGCCAGCCGCGACTGGGGAACGGGCACAGATACGCAGTATTTT.

This chain links TRBV15 with TRBJ1-2; D might be TRBD1 (5 bases). The germline gives CDR1 LNHNV, CDR2 YYDKDF (reference sequence). Trimming pared 0 bases from V and 4 bases from J, leaving 12 bases between. This CDR3 has 15 residues. The CDR3 DNA reads TGTGCCACCAGCAGAGATGGAGGGGCGATCTATGGCTACACCTTC. Residues: CATSRDGGAIYGYTF.

CDR3 nucleotides: TGTGCCAGCAGCTTACTCGGGACCGGGGGTATTGAAGCTTTCTTT. Protein sequence: CASSLLGTGGIEAFF. The V and J genes are TRBV7-9 and TRBJ1-1; D perhaps matches TRBD1 (5 bases). CDR3 length equals 15 residues. Between the trimmed V and J ends, which lost 2 bases and 7 bases, there was a span of 17 bases. Germline CDR1 SEHNR, CDR2 FQNEAQ (reference sequence).

This sequence joins TRBV6-5 and TRBJ2-5, with 10 bases that match TRBD1. The V gene's germline CDR1 is MNHEY and CDR2 SVGAGI. CDR3 length equals 14 residues. Trimming at V came to 2 bases and at J to 4 bases, leaving 1 base not matched to a gene. The DNA for the CDR3 is TGTGCCAGCAGTTACGGGACAGGGGTAGAGACCCAGTACTTC. It yields the protein CASSYGTGVETQYF.

Concerning this clone itself: The same CDR3 is also encoded by other DNA sequences in this sample. The V call is TRBV9, the J call TRBJ2-1; TRBD1 is a possible D gene (5 bases). CDR1 is SGDLS and CDR2 is YYNGEE in the germline V gene. The CDR3 totals 14 residues. Trimming cost V 0 bases and J 4 bases, with 8 bases left between them. CDR3: CASSVGQGYNEQFF. CDR3 nucleotides: TGTGCCAGCAGCGTAGGGCAGGGATACAATGAGCAGTTCTTC.

The J gene is TRBJ2-7, the V gene TRBV7-9; 9 bases fit TRBD1. The length of the CDR3 is 16 residues. Per germline, CDR1 SEHNR and CDR2 FQNEAQ (reference sequence). The junction had 9 bases not matched to a gene; V was cut back by 5 bases and J by 1 base. The CDR3 sequence: CASSAIPGTGSYEQYF. In DNA, the CDR3 is TGTGCCAGCAGCGCGATACCCGGGACAGGGTCCTACGAGCAGTACTTC.

The chain joins TRBV5-8 to TRBJ2-5, with D perhaps matching TRBD1 or TRBD2 (6 bases each). V was clipped by 5 bases and J by 2 bases, with 16 bases between them. Germline V CDR1 and CDR2: SGHTS, YDEGEE. CDR3 length: 15 amino acids. CDR3 DNA: TGTGCCAGCAGGGTAAACGTAGGGGGGCAAGAGACCCAGTACTTC. The encoded protein is CASRVNVGGQETQYF.

The V and J genes are TRBV27 and TRBJ2-7, with 8 nucleotides matching TRBD1. CDR1 and CDR2 from the germline V gene are MNHEY and SMNVEV (reference sequence). The CDR3 is 16 residues long. After removal of 5 bases from V and 0 bases from J, the junction contained 9 bases not matched to a gene. CDR3 region: CASSPSGGEYSYEQYF. CDR3 coding DNA: TGTGCCAGCAGTCCTTCAGGGGGCGAATACTCCTACGAGCAGTACTTC.

This chain joins TRBV27 and TRBJ2-3; 12 bases are shared with TRBD2. Trimming at V came to 6 bases and at J to 4 bases, leaving 5 bases not matched to a gene. There are 15 residues in the CDR3. Germline V gives CDR1 MNHEY, CDR2 SMNVEV (reference sequence). CDR3 sequence: CASSGLAGYADTQYF. CDR3 in DNA: TGTGCCAGCAGCGGACTAGCGGGATATGCAGATACGCAGTATTTT.

V usage is TRBV2 and J usage is TRBJ2-7, with a tentative D call TRBD1 (6 bases). This CDR3 has 15 amino acids. The V gene lost 7 bases and the J gene lost 0 bases, with 16 bases spanning the gap. Germline V CDR1 and CDR2: SNHLY, FYNNEI. In nucleotides, the CDR3 is TGTGCCAGCAAGGGTTGGGGGACAAGCTCCTACGAGCAGTACTTC. Its translation is CASKGWGTSSYEQYF. The variable domain in full, with the rest retrieved from reference TRBV2 and TRBJ2-7, is EPEVTQTPSHQVTQMGQEVILRCVPISNHLYFYWYRQILGQKVEFLVSFYNNEISEKSEIFDDQFSVERPDGSNFTLKIRSTKLEDSAMYFCASKGWGTSSYEQYFGPGTRLTVT.

This clone appeared many times. The V gene is TRBV6-1, the J gene TRBJ2-5; D is perhaps TRBD1 (5 bases). CDR3 length: 13 residues. Trimming shortened V by 5 bases and J by 3 bases, and 10 bases separated the two germline ends. CDR1 MNHNS and CDR2 SASEGT come from the germline V gene. CDR3 nucleotide sequence: TGTGCCAGCAGTCGGGTACAGGAAGAGACCCAGTACTTC. Its protein product is CASSRVQEETQYF.

The chain couples TRBV7-9 to TRBJ1-4, with TRBD1 as a possible D gene (6 bases). The CDR3 has 16 residues. Germline CDR1 SEHNR, CDR2 FQNEAQ (reference sequence). Trimming pared 0 bases from V and 2 bases from J, leaving 10 bases between. The CDR3 sequence: CASSLALGATNEKLFF. The CDR3 nucleotides are TGTGCCAGCAGCTTAGCGCTGGGGGCGACTAATGAAAAACTGTTTTTT. The whole variable domain, remainder taken from reference TRBV7-9 and TRBJ1-4, is DTGVSQNPRHKITKRGQNVTFRCDPISEHNRLYWYRQTLGQGPEFLTYFQNEAQLEKSRLLSDRFSAERPKGSFSTLEIQRTEQGDSAMYLCASSLALGATNEKLFFGSGTQLSVL.

This clone showed up just once. The chain couples TRBV7-9 to TRBJ2-7; 8 bases are a match to TRBD2. The CDR3 has 11 amino acids. The J segment lost 6 bases and the V segment lost 5 bases, leaving 0 bases of the junction unmatched. CDR1 SEHNR and CDR2 FQNEAQ come from the germline V gene (reference sequence). The CDR3 here is CASSREGEQYF. As DNA, the CDR3 is TGTGCCAGCAGCCGGGAGGGCGAGCAGTACTTC.

The chain has TRBV4-2 and TRBJ2-5; 14 nucleotides align to TRBD2. This CDR3 region has 16 residues. From germline, CDR1 is LGHNA and CDR2 YNFKEQ. V lost 4 bases and J lost 3; bases outside the gene matches: 4. CDR3 in amino acids: CASSLPGLAGEETQYF. The CDR3 nucleotides read TGTGCCAGCAGCCTTCCGGGACTAGCGGGAGAAGAGACCCAGTACTTC.

The chain joins TRBV27 to TRBJ1-2; D is perhaps TRBD1 (5 bases). The V end lost 6 bases, the J end lost 4 bases, and 12 bases lay between the germline ends. From germline, CDR1 is MNHEY and CDR2 SMNVEV (reference sequence). The CDR3 consists of 13 residues. CDR3 loop: CASSPGRFYGYTF. CDR3 in DNA: TGTGCCAGCAGCCCGGGACGTTTCTATGGCTACACCTTC.

The CDR3 is CSAKTDTYEQYF. CDR3 nucleotide sequence: TGCAGCGCTAAGACTGACACCTACGAGCAGTACTTC. The chain joins TRBV29-1 to TRBJ2-7; D gene unclear. This CDR3 comprises 12 residues. The ends were cut back, 7 bases at V and 2 bases at J, with 12 bases in the middle. Germline values: CDR1 SQVTM, CDR2 ANQGSEA.

The V and J genes are TRBV7-6 and TRBJ2-2; the match to TRBD2 covers 9 bases. CDR1 is SGHVS, CDR2 FNYEAQ, per germline. The V segment lost 1 base and the J segment 6 bases; nucleotides outside the gene matches: 12. CDR3 length: 18 residues. CDR3 DNA: TGTGCCAGCAGCTTAGATTTTGTGGCTAGCGGGACTTCCGGGGAGCTGTTTTTT. Encoded protein: CASSLDFVASGTSGELFF.

V is TRBV7-9 and J is TRBJ2-7; a possible D gene is TRBD2 (5 bases). CDR1 is SEHNR, CDR2 FQNEAQ, per germline (reference sequence). The germline V and J ends were trimmed by 5 bases and 3 bases, with 17 bases remaining between them. The CDR3 is made up of 15 amino acids. This CDR3 is CASSPRGGFGYEQYF. CDR3 nucleotide sequence: TGTGCCAGCAGCCCCCGCGGAGGCTTTGGCTACGAGCAGTACTTC.

The chain is built from TRBV19 and TRBJ2-3, with D perhaps matching TRBD1 (5 bases). The V end lost 4 bases, the J end lost 6 bases, and 11 bases lay between the germline ends. The CDR3 runs to 13 residues. From germline, CDR1 is LNHDA and CDR2 SQIVND (reference sequence). CDR3 coding DNA: TGTGCCAGTAGTAACCAGGGTGTGGATACGCAGTATTTT. Translated, it gives CASSNQGVDTQYF.

The chain combines TRBV9 with TRBJ1-4, with TRBD1 matching 8 bases. CDR1 and CDR2 (germline): SGDLS, YYNGEE. V was pared by 5 bases and J by 8 bases, with 8 bases of the junction left unmatched. The CDR3 runs to 14 residues. The CDR3 region is CASSDGTGKEKLFF. The CDR3 DNA reads as TGTGCCAGCAGTGATGGGACAGGCAAGGAAAAACTGTTTTTT.

Notes on this clone: This sample also contains other DNA sequences that code for the same CDR3. The chain carries TRBV20-1 and TRBJ2-7; D is uncertain. Germline V gene data show CDR1 as DFQATT and CDR2 as SNEGSKA (reference sequence). V gave up 1 base and J gave up 3 bases, with 4 bases separating them. CDR3 length equals 11 residues. The CDR3 DNA sequence: TGCAGTGCTAGAGTCGGCTACGAGCAGTACTTC. Protein product: CSARVGYEQYF.